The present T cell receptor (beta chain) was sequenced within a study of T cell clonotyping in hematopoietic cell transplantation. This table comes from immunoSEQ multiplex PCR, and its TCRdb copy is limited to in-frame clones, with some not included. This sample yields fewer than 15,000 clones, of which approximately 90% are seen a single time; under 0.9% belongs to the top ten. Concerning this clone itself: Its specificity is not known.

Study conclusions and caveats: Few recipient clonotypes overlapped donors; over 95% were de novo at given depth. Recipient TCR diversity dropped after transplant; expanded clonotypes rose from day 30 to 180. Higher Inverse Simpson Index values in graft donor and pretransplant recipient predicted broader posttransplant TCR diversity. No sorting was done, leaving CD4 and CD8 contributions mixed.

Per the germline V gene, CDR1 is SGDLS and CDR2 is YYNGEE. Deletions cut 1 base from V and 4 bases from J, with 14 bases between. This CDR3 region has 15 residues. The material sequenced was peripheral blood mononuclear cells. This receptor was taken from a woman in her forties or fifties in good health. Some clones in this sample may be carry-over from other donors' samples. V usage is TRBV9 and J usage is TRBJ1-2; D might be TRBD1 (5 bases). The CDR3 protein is CASSVRRDSSYGYTF. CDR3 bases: TGTGCCAGCAGCGTACGCCGGGACTCTAGCTATGGCTACACCTTC.